This entry is about one T cell receptor (beta chain). Germline CDR1 and CDR2: SEHNR and FQNEAQ (reference sequence). Trimming cost V 2 bases and J 7 bases, with 9 bases left between them. The CDR3 loop spans 13 amino acids. Seattle patient enrollment occurred during active infection, with longitudinal follow-up thereafter. Authors' processing steps: Researchers report that nucleated cell counts were estimated from reference gene primer amplification. Libraries were prepared by immunoSEQ multiplex PCR; TCRdb keeps only in-frame clonotypes and omits some of them. The DNA was the basis for D and trimming; V, J and clone size are from that table. This table has roughly 300,000 clones, approximately 92% appearing once. These data belong to a study of blood T cell repertoires in COVID-19. Looking at the study overall: There were acute and convalescent COVID-19 samples, and they came from the United States, Italy and Spain.

Material for sequencing was peripheral blood. The origin of this receptor is a woman in her twenties or thirties with COVID-19, enrolled during active disease. J is TRBJ1-5 and V is TRBV7-9; possibly TRBD1 for D (5 bases). This CDR3 is CASSLLGGQPQHF. DNA of the CDR3: TGTGCCAGCAGCTTACTCGGGGGGCAGCCCCAGCATTTT.